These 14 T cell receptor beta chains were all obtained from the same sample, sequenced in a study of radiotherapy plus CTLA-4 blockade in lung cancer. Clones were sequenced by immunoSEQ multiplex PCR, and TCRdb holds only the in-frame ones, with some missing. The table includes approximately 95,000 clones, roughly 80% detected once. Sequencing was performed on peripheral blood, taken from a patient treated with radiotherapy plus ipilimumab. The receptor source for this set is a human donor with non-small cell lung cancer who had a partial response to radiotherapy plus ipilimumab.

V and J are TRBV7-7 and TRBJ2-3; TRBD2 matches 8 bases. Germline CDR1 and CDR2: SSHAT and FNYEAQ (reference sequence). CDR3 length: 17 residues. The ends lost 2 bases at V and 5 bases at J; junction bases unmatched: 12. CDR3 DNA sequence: TGTGCCAGCAGCTTACGGTTAACGGGAGGGCCTGGAGATACGCAGTATTTT. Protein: CASSLRLTGGPGDTQYF.

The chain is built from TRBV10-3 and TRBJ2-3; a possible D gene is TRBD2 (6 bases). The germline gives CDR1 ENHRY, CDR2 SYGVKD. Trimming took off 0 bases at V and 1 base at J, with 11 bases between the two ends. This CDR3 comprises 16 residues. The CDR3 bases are TGTGCCATCAGTGAGTCGCGGGGTGGGGGCACAGATACGCAGTATTTT. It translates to CAISESRGGGTDTQYF.

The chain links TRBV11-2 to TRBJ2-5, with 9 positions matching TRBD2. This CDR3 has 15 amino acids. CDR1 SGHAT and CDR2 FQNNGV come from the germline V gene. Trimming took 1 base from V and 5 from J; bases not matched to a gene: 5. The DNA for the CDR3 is TGTGCCAGCAGCTTAGCTGGCGGGAGGGTCGAGACCCAGTACTTC. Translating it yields CASSLAGGRVETQYF.

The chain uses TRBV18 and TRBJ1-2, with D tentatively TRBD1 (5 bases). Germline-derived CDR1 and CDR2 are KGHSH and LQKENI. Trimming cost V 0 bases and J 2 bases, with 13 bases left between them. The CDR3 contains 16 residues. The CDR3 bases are TGTGCCAGCTCACCACCAACCAGGGAAGAGAACTATGGCTACACCTTC. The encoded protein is CASSPPTREENYGYTF.

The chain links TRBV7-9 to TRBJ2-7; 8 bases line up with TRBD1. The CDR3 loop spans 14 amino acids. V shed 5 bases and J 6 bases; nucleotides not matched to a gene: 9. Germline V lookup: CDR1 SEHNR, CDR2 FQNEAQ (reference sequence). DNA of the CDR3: TGTGCCAGCAGCCCTGGACAGGGCTCCGGCGAGCAGTACTTC. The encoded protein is CASSPGQGSGEQYF.

The CDR3 sequence is CASSLWQGAYEQYF. CDR3 nucleotides: TGTGCCAGCAGCTTATGGCAGGGGGCCTACGAGCAGTACTTC. The chain recombines TRBV11-2 with TRBJ2-7, with TRBD1 matching 7 bases. V was clipped by 2 bases and J by 2 bases; unmatched bases: 3. The CDR3 consists of 14 residues. In germline, CDR1 is SGHAT, CDR2 FQNNGV. The full variable domain, with the rest looked up from reference TRBV11-2 and TRBJ2-7, is EAGVAQSPRYKIIEKRQSVAFWCNPISGHATLYWYQQILGQGPKLLIQFQNNGVVDDSQLPKDRFSAERLKGVDSTLKIQPAKLEDSAVYLCASSLWQGAYEQYFGPGTRLTVT.

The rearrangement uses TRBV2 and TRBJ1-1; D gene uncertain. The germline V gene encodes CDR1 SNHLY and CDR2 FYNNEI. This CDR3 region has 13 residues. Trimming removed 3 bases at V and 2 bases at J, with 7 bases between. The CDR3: CASSEEVNTEAFF. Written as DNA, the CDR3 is TGTGCCAGCAGTGAGGAGGTCAACACTGAAGCTTTCTTT.

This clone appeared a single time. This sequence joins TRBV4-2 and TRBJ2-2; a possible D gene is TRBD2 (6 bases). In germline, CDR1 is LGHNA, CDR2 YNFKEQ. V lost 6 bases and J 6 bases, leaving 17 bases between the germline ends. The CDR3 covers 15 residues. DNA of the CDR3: TGTGCCAGCAGGCCGGGACTCCGACTAGCCGGGGAGCTGTTTTTT. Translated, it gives CASRPGLRLAGELFF.

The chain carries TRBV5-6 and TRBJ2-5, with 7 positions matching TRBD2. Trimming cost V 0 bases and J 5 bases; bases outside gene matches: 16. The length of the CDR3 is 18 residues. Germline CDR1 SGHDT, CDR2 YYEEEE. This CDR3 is CASSLGSGRAWSAETQYF. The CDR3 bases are TGTGCCAGCAGCTTGGGTTCGGGGAGGGCCTGGAGTGCCGAGACCCAGTACTTC.

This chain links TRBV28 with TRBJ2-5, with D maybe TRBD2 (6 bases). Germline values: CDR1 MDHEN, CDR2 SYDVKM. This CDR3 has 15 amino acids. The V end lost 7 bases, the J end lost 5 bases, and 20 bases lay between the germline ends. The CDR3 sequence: CASNSGLAIQETQYF. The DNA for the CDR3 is TGTGCCAGCAATTCGGGGCTAGCGATACAGGAGACCCAGTACTTC.

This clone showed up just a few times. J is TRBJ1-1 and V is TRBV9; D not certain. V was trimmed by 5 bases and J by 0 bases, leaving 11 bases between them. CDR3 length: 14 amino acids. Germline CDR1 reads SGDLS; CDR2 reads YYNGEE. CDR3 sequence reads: CASSRVTMNTEAFF. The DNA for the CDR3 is TGTGCCAGCAGTCGGGTTACAATGAACACTGAAGCTTTCTTT.

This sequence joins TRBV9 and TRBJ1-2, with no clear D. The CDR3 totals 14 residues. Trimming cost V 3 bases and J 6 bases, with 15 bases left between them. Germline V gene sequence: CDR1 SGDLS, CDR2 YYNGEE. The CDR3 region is CASSADPSRDGYTF. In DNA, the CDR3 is TGTGCCAGCAGCGCCGACCCTTCGAGGGATGGCTACACCTTC.

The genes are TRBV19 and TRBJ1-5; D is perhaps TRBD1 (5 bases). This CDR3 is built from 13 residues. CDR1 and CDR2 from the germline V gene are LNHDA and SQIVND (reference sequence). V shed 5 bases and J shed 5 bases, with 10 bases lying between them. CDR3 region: CASSWQGDQPQHF. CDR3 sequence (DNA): TGTGCCAGTAGTTGGCAGGGTGATCAGCCCCAGCATTTT.

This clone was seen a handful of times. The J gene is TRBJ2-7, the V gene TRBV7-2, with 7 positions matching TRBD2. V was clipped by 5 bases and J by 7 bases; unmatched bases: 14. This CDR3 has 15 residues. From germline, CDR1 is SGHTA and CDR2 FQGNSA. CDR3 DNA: TGTGCCAGCAGCCAAGCGACTAGCATTCCGGGGGAGCAGTACTTC. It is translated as CASSQATSIPGEQYF. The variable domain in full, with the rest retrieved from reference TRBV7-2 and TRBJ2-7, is GAGVSQSPSNKVTEKGKDVELRCDPISGHTALYWYRQSLGQGLEFLIYFQGNSAPDKSGLPSDRFSAERTGGSVSTLTIQRTQQEDSAVYLCASSQATSIPGEQYFGPGTRLTVT.